This T cell receptor (beta chain) derives from a study of Graves' ophthalmopathy and Graves' hyperthyroidism. Across the study: Before any treatment, peripheral blood was taken at the initial diagnosis.

A single count supports this clonotype. Its target is unknown. Amplification targeted the TCR beta CDR3 regions, with RNA transcripts as the source material. First-round RT-PCR used HTBI primers; second-round multiplex PCR followed. TCRdb re-called the multiplex PCR reads through MiXCR, storing one row per CDR3 protein. The sample has over 150,000 distinct CDR3 sequences; over 35% are singletons. General study results and limits: The blood repertoire also included most expanded thyroid clonotypes above 0.001 frequency. In predicting ophthalmopathy progression, the model reached approximately 71% sensitivity and about 73% specificity.

The CDR3 sequence is 11 residues long. Trimming removed 7 bases from V and 4 bases from J, with 11 bases in between. Germline V gene data show CDR1 as GTSNPN and CDR2 as SVGIG (reference sequence). Those donors who had ophthalmopathy presented with moderate-to-severe activity, a CAS of ≥3, a NOSPECS of ≥4 and a duration under 3 months. This TCR came from a woman between 40 and 50 years old with Graves' ophthalmopathy. The chain carries TRBV30 and TRBJ2-7, with D perhaps matching TRBD1 (6 bases). Material: peripheral blood. The CDR3 sequence: CASGQRYEQYF. The CDR3 region has the DNA TGTGCCTCAGGACAGCGGTACGAGCAGTACTTC.